This T cell receptor (beta chain) was profiled in a study of Ad26.COV2.S vaccination and SARS-CoV-2 variants. Study outcomes and limitations: Similar non-spike TCR breadth was seen in vaccine and placebo recipients. Vaccine recipients showed a spike-specific TCR breadth that was higher than in placebo recipients. TCR breadth and depth analyses may have underestimated total T cell responses.

There are 14 residues in the CDR3. Germline V gene lookup returns CDR1 MDHEN and CDR2 SYDVKM. V lost 2 bases and J lost 3, with 8 bases in between. Repertoires were generated with immunoSEQ multiplex PCR, while TCRdb's copy carries only in-frame clones and drops some. Here the sample spans 150,000 to 200,000 clones, around nine tenths being singletons. A single count supports this clone. Its antigen remains unknown. The source is a human donor who had recovered from COVID-19. V and J are TRBV28 and TRBJ1-3; D is uncertain. The material sequenced was peripheral blood, taken after recovery from COVID-19. CDR3 bases: TGTGCCAGCAGTTTAAATGTTTTTGGAAACACCATATATTTT. Its translation: CASSLNVFGNTIYF.